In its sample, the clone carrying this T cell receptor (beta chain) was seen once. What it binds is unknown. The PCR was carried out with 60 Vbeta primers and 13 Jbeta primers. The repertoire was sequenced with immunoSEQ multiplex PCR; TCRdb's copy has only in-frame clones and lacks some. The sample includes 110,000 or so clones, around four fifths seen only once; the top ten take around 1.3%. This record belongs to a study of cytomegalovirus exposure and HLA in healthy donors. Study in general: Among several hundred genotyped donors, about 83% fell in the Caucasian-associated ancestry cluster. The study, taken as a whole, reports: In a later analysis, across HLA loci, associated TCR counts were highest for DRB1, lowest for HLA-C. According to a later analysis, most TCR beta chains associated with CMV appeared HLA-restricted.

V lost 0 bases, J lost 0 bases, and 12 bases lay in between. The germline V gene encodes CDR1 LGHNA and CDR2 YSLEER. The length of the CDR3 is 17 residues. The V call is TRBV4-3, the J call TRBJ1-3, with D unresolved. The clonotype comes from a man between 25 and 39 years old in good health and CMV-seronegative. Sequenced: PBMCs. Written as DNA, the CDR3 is TGCGCCAGCAGCCAAGACGCTCTTGGCAGCTCTGGAAACACCATATATTTT. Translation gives CASSQDALGSSGNTIYF.